Listed here are 3 T cell receptor beta chains from one sample, sequenced in a study of cytomegalovirus exposure and HLA in healthy donors. 60 Vbeta and 13 Jbeta primers were used in PCR. Sequencing was performed with immunoSEQ multiplex PCR; in TCRdb, only in-frame clones are kept and a portion is missing. The sample carries some 100,000 clones, around three quarters recorded once. The material sequenced was PBMCs. These receptors were collected from a female donor in good health and CMV-seropositive.

The genes are TRBV9 and TRBJ2-5, with 10 positions matching TRBD2. Germline V gene sequence: CDR1 SGDLS, CDR2 YYNGEE. Trimming removed 0 bases from V and 5 bases from J; junction bases left unmatched: 7. The CDR3 extends over 16 amino acids. Here the CDR3 reads CASSVDLAGVWETQYF. In nucleotides, the CDR3 is TGTGCCAGCAGCGTAGATCTAGCGGGAGTATGGGAGACCCAGTACTTC.

The sample holds a few counts of this clone. The CDR3 is CASSQENGGGGADTQYF. The CDR3 bases are TGTGCCAGCAGCCAAGAGAACGGCGGGGGGGGTGCAGATACGCAGTATTTT. The chain recombines TRBV4-2 with TRBJ2-3; 9 bases agree with TRBD2. Germline trimming cut 0 bases from V and 4 bases from J; bases unmatched to any gene: 8. This CDR3 comprises 17 residues. Germline assignment: CDR1 LGHNA and CDR2 YNFKEQ.

The chain couples TRBV6-5 to TRBJ1-2; D may be TRBD1 (5 bases). The V gene's germline CDR1 is MNHEY and CDR2 SVGAGI. The CDR3 spans 14 residues. Trimming left V 0 bases short and J 4 bases short, with 9 bases between. CDR3 bases: TGTGCCAGCAGTTACTCGGGGCAGGTCTATGGCTACACCTTC. This sequence encodes CASSYSGQVYGYTF.